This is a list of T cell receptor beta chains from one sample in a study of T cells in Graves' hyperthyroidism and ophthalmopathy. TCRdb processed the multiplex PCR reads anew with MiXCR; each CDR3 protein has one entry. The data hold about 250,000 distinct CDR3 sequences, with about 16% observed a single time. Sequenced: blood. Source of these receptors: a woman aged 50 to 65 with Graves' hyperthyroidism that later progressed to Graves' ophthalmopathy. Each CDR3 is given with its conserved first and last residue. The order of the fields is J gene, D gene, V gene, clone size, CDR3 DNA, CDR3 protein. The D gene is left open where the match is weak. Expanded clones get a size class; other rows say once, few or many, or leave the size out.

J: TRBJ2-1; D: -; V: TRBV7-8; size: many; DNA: TGTGCCAGCCGGCCTACAGATCCCAATGAGCAGTTCTTC; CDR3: CASRPTDPNEQFF
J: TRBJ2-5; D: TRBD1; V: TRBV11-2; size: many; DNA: TGTGCCAGCAGCCAATTTAGGGACAGGGACGAGACCCAGTACTTC; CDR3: CASSQFRDRDETQYF
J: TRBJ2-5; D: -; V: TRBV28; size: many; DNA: TGTGCCAGCAGTGGGGTTCCGGGGAGAGAGACCCAGTACTTC; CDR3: CASSGVPGRETQYF
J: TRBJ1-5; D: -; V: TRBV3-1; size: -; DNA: TGTGCCAGCAGCCCGACCCCTGAACAGCCCCAGCATTTT; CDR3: CASSPTPEQPQHF
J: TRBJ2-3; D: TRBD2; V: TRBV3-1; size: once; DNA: TGTGCCAGCAGCCAAGATCGGGCTAGCGGCACAGATACGCGGTATTTT; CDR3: CASSQDRASGTDTRYF
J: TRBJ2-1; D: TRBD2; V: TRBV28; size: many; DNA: TGTGCCAGCAGGACCACTAGCGGGAGGGGAGATGAGCAGTTCTTC; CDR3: CASRTTSGRGDEQFF
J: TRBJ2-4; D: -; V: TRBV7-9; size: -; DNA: TGTGCCGGCAGCTCGATGACAGGGCGGGGTATCGGGGATCAGTACTTC; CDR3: CAGSSMTGRGIGDQYF
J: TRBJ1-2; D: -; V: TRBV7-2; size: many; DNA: TGTGCCAGCAGCTACTACCCCCCCAGGGGTGGAGGCTACACCTTC; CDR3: CASSYYPPRGGGYTF
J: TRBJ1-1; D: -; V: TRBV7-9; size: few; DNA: TGTGCCAGCAGAGCTCCGGGCCCGAACACTGAAGCTTTCTTT; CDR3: CASRAPGPNTEAFF
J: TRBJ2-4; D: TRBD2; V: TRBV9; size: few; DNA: TGTGCCAGCAGCGTAGGGGGCGGGAGGGCTGCCAAAAACATTCAGTACTTC; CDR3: CASSVGGGRAAKNIQYF
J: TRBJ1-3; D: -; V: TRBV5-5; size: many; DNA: TGTGCCAGCAGCTTGGGACTCAGCTCTGGAAACACCATATATTTT; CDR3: CASSLGLSSGNTIYF
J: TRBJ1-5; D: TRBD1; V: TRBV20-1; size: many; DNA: TGCAGTGCCGACAGGGGGAGGCAGCCCCAGCATTTT; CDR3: CSADRGRQPQHF
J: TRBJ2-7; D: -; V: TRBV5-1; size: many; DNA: TGCGCCAGTGGACCGTCACCCTACGAGCAGTACTTC; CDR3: CASGPSPYEQYF
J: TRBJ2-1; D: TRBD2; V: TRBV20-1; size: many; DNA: TGCAGTGCTGTACTAGCGGGAGTGAGTCGGCTGTTCTTC; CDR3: CSAVLAGVSRLFF
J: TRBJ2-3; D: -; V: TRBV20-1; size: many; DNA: TGCAGTGCTAGAGATAAACAGCGCACAGATACGCAGTATTTT; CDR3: CSARDKQRTDTQYF
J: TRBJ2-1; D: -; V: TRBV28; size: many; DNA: TGTGCCAGCAGTCCGATGGACCGCTACAATGAGCAGTTCTTC; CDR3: CASSPMDRYNEQFF
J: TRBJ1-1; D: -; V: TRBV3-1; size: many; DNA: TGTGCCAGCAGCCAAGCTCACAGGGACACTGAAGCTTTCTTT; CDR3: CASSQAHRDTEAFF
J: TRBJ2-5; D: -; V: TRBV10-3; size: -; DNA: TGTGCCATCAGTGAGAGCGAGACCCGGTACTTC; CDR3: CAISESETRYF
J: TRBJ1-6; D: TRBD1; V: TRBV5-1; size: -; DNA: TGCGCCAGCAGCACAGAAAGGCAGGGGGCCCAGGGATCACCCCTCCACTTT; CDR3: CASSTERQGAQGSPLHF
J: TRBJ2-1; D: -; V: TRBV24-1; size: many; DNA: TGTGCCACCAGTGCGGGACGGAATGAGCAGTTCTTC; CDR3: CATSAGRNEQFF
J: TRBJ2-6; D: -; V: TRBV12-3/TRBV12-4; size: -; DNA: TGTGCCAGCAGCGAGTGGTTACGCTCTGGGGCCAACGTCCTGACTTTC; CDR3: CASSEWLRSGANVLTF
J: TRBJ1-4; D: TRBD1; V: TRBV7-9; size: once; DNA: TGTGCCAGCAGCACTCCAATACCCGGACAGGGAGGCGAAAAACTGTTTTTT; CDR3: CASSTPIPGQGGEKLFF
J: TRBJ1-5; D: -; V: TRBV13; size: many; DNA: TGTGCCAGCAGCTTTCGGGATCAGCCCCAGCATTTT; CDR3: CASSFRDQPQHF
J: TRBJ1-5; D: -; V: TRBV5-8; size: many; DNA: TGTGCCAGCAGCGCCGATGGGGTCGTCAATCAGCCCCAGCATTTT; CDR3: CASSADGVVNQPQHF
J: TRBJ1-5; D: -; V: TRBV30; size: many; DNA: TGTGCCTGGAGTGAACAGACGAGGTGGCCCCAGCATTTT; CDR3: CAWSEQTRWPQHF
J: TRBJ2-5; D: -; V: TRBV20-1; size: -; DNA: TGCAGTGCCCCTCGCTCATTCGGAGAGGGAGAAGAGACCCAGTACTTC; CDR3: CSAPRSFGEGEETQYF
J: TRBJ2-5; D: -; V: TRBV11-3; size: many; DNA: TGTGCCAGCAGCCCCAGGTCAGAAGAGACCCAGTACTTC; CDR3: CASSPRSEETQYF